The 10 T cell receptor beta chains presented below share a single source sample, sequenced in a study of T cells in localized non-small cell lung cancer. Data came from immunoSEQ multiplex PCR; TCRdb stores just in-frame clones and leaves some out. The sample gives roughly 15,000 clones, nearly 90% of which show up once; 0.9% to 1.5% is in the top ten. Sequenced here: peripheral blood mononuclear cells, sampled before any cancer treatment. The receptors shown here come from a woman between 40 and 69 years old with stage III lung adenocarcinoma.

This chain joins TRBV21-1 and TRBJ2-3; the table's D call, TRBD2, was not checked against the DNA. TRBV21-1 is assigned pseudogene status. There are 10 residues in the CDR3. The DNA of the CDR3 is TGTGCCAGCAGCACACTTCCGCAGTATTTT. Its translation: CASSTLPQYF.

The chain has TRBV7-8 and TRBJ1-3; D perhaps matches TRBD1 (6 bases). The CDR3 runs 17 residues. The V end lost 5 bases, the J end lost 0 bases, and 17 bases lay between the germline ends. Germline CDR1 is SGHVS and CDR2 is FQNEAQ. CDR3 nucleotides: TGTGCCAGCAGCGCACGTGGACAGTCAATCTCTGGAAACACCATATATTTT. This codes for CASSARGQSISGNTIYF.

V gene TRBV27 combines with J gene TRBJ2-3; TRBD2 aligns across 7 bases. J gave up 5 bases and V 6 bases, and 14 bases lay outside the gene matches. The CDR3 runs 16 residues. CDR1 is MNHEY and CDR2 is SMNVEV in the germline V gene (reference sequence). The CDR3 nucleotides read TGTGCCAGCAGGCTCATGGGAGCGGGGAGGGAAGATACGCAGTATTTT. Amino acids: CASRLMGAGREDTQYF.

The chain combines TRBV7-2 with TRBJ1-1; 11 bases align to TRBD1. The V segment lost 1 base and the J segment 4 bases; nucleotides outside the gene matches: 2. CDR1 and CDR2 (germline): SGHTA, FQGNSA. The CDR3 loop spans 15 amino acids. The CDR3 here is CASSLGGTGGTEAFF. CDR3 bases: TGTGCCAGCAGCTTAGGAGGGACAGGGGGCACTGAAGCTTTCTTT.

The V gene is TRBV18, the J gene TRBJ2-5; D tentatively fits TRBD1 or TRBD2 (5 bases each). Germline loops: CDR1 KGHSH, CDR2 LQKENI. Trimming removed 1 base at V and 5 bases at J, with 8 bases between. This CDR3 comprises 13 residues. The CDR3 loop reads CASSPRREETQYF. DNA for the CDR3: TGTGCCAGCTCACCACGCAGGGAGGAGACCCAGTACTTC.

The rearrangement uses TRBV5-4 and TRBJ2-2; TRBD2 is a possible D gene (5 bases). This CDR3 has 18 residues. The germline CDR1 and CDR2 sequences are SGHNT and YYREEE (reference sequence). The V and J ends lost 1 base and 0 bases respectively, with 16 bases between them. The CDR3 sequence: CASSLSAAGVANTGELFF. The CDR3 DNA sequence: TGTGCCAGCAGCTTGAGCGCTGCCGGGGTCGCGAACACCGGGGAGCTGTTTTTT.

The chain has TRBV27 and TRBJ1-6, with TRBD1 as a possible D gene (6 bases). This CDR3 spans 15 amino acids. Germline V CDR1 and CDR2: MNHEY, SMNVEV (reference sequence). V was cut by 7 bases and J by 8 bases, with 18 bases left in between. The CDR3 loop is CASTWGQFLHSPLHF. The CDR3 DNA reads TGTGCCAGCACCTGGGGGCAATTCCTTCATTCACCCCTCCACTTT.

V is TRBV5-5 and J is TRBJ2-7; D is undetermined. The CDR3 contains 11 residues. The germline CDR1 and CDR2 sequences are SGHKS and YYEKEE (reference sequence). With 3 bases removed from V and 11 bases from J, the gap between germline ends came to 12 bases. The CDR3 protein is CASSSSLEKYF. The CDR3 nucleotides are TGTGCCAGCAGCTCCAGCTTAGAGAAGTACTTC.

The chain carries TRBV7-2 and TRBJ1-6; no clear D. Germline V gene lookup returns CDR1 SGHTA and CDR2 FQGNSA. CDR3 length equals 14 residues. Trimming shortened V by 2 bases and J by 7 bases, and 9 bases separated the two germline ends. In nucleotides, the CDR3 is TGTGCCAGCAGCTTAAGTCCCCCGAATTCACCCCTCCACTTT. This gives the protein CASSLSPPNSPLHF. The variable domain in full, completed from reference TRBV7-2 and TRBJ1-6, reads GAGVSQSPSNKVTEKGKDVELRCDPISGHTALYWYRQSLGQGLEFLIYFQGNSAPDKSGLPSDRFSAERTGGSVSTLTIQRTQQEDSAVYLCASSLSPPNSPLHFGNGTRLTVT.

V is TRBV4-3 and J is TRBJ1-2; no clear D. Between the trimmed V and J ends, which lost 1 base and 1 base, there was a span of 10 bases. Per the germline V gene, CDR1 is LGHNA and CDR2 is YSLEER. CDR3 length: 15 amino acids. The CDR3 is CASSQVVSFNYGYTF. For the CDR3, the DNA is TGCGCCAGCAGCCAAGTAGTCAGTTTTAACTATGGCTACACCTTC.